This T cell receptor (beta chain) was documented in a study of blood T cells in healthy people across ages. From germline, CDR1 is ENHRY and CDR2 SYGVKD. V was pared by 2 bases and J by 7 bases, with 2 bases of the junction left unmatched. This CDR3 comprises 13 residues. Through a sample-barcoded 5' primer and a J-beta primer mix, a second PCR was run for roughly 6 to 11 cycles. Using its own MiXCR run on the 5' RACE reads, TCRdb lists one record per CDR3 protein. Of around 820,000 distinct CDR3 sequences in the sample, roughly 25% were seen once. These data were likewise used in another study, on T cells of mothers and their children.

The receptor was isolated from a boy aged 5-17 years in good health. V is TRBV10-3 and J is TRBJ2-5, with 9 bases that match TRBD2. Sequenced input: blood. The CDR3 coding sequence is TGTGCCATCAGTGAGGGGACTAGCTGGACCCAGTACTTC. Amino acids: CAISEGTSWTQYF.